This T cell receptor beta chain derives from a study of brain T cells in children with intractable seizures (dated by TCRdb to about 2021). Broadly, across the study: Resected brain tissue from some 49 pediatric epilepsy surgery cases was initially screened for immune gene transcripts with a NanoString immunology panel. About 70% of the 12 selected surgery cases also had pre-surgery blood sequenced, which left four cases with brain tissue only. Overall study results and their limits: Because sequencing depth was different between pre-surgery and post-surgery blood, clones absent from the pre-surgery sample may reflect undersampling. The patients' HCMV serostatus was not known, and viral specificity was inferred solely from CDR3 sequence similarity.

V lost 3 bases and J lost 3 bases, and the count of bases not matched to a germline gene is 11. CDR1 and CDR2, looked up from the germline V gene, are MGHRA and YSYEKL. Including the terminal cysteine and phenylalanine, the CDR3 comprises 16 residues. The sequence is cut down to CDR3 DNA, 48 bases in frame from base 1. The sample's time point label is to be understood as: blood from clinic visit 5 months post-surgery; TSC patient then seizure free. The surgery cases with the highest brain T cell transcript signatures were chosen for TCR beta chain sequencing of brain tissue, and also of blood when blood was available. Patients had been treated with at least one anti-epileptic drug before surgery. TCR-sequenced patients were children with drug-resistant epilepsy due to tuberous sclerosis complex, focal cortical dysplasia, Rasmussen encephalitis or hemimegalencephaly. Bulk genomic DNA was extracted from unsorted brain tissue and whole blood with the Monarch genomic DNA purification kit.

About this clone: Its cognate antigen has yet to be identified. Base-call qualities are not available, and no considerably larger clone is one nucleotide away.

The immunoSEQ assay was applied to genomic DNA to generate the TCR beta chain sequences. As for the original processing: CDR3 sequences not starting with the conserved framework cysteine at position 104 were manually removed. Clonality was calculated as one minus the normalized Shannon's Diversity Index, with values ranging from 0 (maximal diversity) to 1 (oligoclonal). Chi-squared comparison-of-proportions tests assessed whether the same CDR3 differed in frequency between samples, such as brain versus blood. Public clonotypes were found by searching immuneACCESS, and the VDJdb browser was used to assess similarity to known antiviral clonotypes. Drawn from immuneACCESS, this table holds only the in-frame rearrangements with V and J called that TCRdb kept. Clones are partly lost; checked studies trace under half to an unresolved V gene and leave the rest unexplained. D and trimming come from the DNA, and the V and J calls and clone size come from that table. This sample is represented by hundreds of thousands of clones; 93% of them were singletons. The ten largest clones take up 5.7% of the sample.

The sequence was obtained from a boy under two years old with tuberous sclerosis and intractable seizures. The specimen comprised peripheral blood, sampled about 5 months after surgery. The V gene is TRBV4-1 and the J gene is TRBJ2-7; TRBD2 matches 7 bases in the middle. The CDR3 amino acid sequence is: CASSQGRGLNNYEQYF. The nucleotide sequence reads as follows: TGCGCCAGCAGCCAGGGGAGGGGATTAAACAACTACGAGCAGTACTTC.